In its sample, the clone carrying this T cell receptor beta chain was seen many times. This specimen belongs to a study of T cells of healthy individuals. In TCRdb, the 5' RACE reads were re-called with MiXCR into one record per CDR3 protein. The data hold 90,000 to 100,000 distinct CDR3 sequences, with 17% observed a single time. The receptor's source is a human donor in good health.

In DNA, the CDR3 is TGTGCCATCAGAGCACGGGAGGGCTACGAGCAGTACTTC. It encodes CAIRAREGYEQYF. This rearrangement joins TRBV10-3 to TRBJ2-7; 8 nucleotides line up with TRBD2. CDR1 ENHRY and CDR2 SYGVKD come from the germline V gene. CDR3 length equals 13 residues. After removal of 6 bases from V and 3 bases from J, the junction contained 4 bases not matched to a gene.